This section outlines one T cell receptor (beta chain) sequence together with its context. The antigen remains undetermined. The CDR3 is 15 amino acids. Germline V gene sequence: CDR1 SGHDN, CDR2 FVKESK. V shed 2 bases and J 7 bases; nucleotides not matched to a gene: 6. This sample was included in a study of beta chain features in type 1 diabetes. Regarding the study as a whole: A moderate, significant TCRB CDR3 shortening appeared in type 1 diabetes across four CD4+ subsets. PCR might pick shorter templates more often, in the same way for patients and controls. The study found that naive, central memory and Treg TCRB repertoires appeared more similar in patients than in healthy donors.

Via the markers CD45RO/CCR7/CD25/CD127/CD95/CD27, stem cell-like memory, regulatory, central memory and naive CD4+ cells were sorted. Since all of the isolated RNA was reverse transcribed, expressed TCRB transcripts were what got sequenced. Sequenced naive, central memory and regulatory T cell samples produced an average of roughly 3.6 million reads. Assay used: immunoSEQ multiplex PCR; TCRdb lists only in-frame clones, some missing. The sample holds roughly 100,000 clones; 28% are singletons and the top ten take about 0.57%. What was sequenced was central memory CD4+ T cells from blood. This clonotype originated in a woman younger than 35 with type 1 diabetes. The chain uses TRBV14 and TRBJ2-2; TRBD1 matches 8 bases. The CDR3 coding sequence is TGTGCCAGCAGCCAACGGACAGGGTACGGCGGGGAGCTGTTTTTT. It yields the protein CASSQRTGYGGELFF.